This T cell receptor beta chain comes out of a study of technical replicates of blood from several donors. The CDR3 has 12 amino acids. Losses at the gene ends were 7 bases for V and 5 bases for J; bases not matched to a gene: 4. Germline CDR1 is LGHNT and CDR2 is FRNRAP. Profiled with immunoSEQ multiplex PCR; TCRdb holds only in-frame clones, not every one. The sample records roughly 51,000 clones, 85% to 95% being singletons. This clonotype originated in a human donor in good health. Some clones in this sample may be carry-over from other donors' samples. The sequencing input was PBMCs. The chain is built from TRBV12-5 and TRBJ1-1; TRBD1 agrees at 7 bases. In nucleotides, the CDR3 is TGTGCTAGTGAAGGGGGCGCGACTGAAGCTTTCTTT. This gives the protein CASEGGATEAFF. The entire variable domain, with the rest obtained from reference TRBV12-5 and TRBJ1-1, is as follows: DARVTQTPRHKVTEMGQEVTMRCQPILGHNTVFWYRQTMMQGLELLAYFRNRAPLDDSGMPKDRFSAEMPDATLATLKIQPSEPRDSAVYFCASEGGATEAFFGQGTRLTVV.